This T cell receptor beta chain came from a study of blood T cell repertoires in COVID-19. About the study: From the United States, Italy and Spain came samples of acute and convalescent COVID-19. Sources were T cells, B-cell-depleted T cells, or PBMCs; the material itself was cDNA or gDNA.

A Seattle source enrolled patients during active infection and followed them longitudinally. This CDR3 has 13 amino acids. Trimming took off 3 bases at V and 7 bases at J, with 12 bases between the two ends. As originally analysed: For nucleated cells, counts were estimated from reference gene primer amplification. Profiled with immunoSEQ multiplex PCR; TCRdb holds only in-frame clones, not every one. V and J calls and clone size are those listed in that table; D and trimming were worked out from the DNA. The sample comprises 150,000 to 200,000 clones, roughly 89% of which are singletons, and 10% to 13% rests with the top ten.

Material: peripheral blood. The chain has TRBV12-3 or TRBV12-4 and TRBJ1-1; possibly TRBD1 for D (6 bases). This sequence was found in a woman aged 70 to 79 with COVID-19, enrolled during active disease. The chain's CDR3 is CASSLGEGGEAFF. In nucleotides, the CDR3 is TGTGCCAGCAGTTTGGGGGAGGGGGGTGAAGCTTTCTTT.